Listed below are T cell receptor beta chains from one sample, sequenced in a study of OX40 agonist ivuxolimab in advanced cancers. TCRdb's table, derived via immunoSEQ multiplex PCR, lists solely in-frame clones and lacks some. The sample consists of some 70,000 clones, about 80% of them appearing once. Material: CD4+ or CD8+ T cells sorted from blood, obtained in a trial of the OX40 agonist ivuxolimab. The receptors originated from an adult with an advanced solid tumor such as melanoma, head and neck, liver or kidney cancer. Each CDR3 is given with its conserved first and last residue. A D gene is named only where the DNA matches it firmly. Not every row has a clone size; where given, it reads once, few, many or a size class.

V gene	J gene	clone size	D gene	CDR3 protein	CDR3 DNA
TRBV27	TRBJ2-4	once	TRBD1	CASSIGDSLNIQYF	TGTGCCAGCAGTATAGGGGACAGCCTAAACATTCAGTACTTC
TRBV9	TRBJ2-1	few	TRBD2	CASSTGTSGFSYNEQFF	TGTGCCAGCAGCACTGGGACTAGCGGGTTCTCCTACAATGAGCAGTTCTTC
TRBV2	TRBJ2-1	.	.	CASSERREGEQFF	TGTGCCAGCAGTGAGCGGCGGGAAGGAGAGCAGTTCTTC
TRBV11-2	TRBJ2-5	once	.	CASSLDLPRGSETQYF	TGTGCCAGCAGCTTAGATCTCCCCAGGGGCTCAGAGACCCAGTACTTC
TRBV2	TRBJ1-6	.	.	CASLGTLSSSYNSPLHF	TGTGCCAGCTTGGGGACTCTTTCAAGCTCCTATAATTCACCCCTCCACTTT
TRBV7-8	TRBJ2-7	.	.	CASSLDWAYEQYF	TGTGCCAGCAGCTTAGACTGGGCCTACGAGCAGTACTTC
TRBV28	TRBJ2-2	once	TRBD1	CASKTGVTGELFF	TGTGCCAGCAAAACAGGGGTCACCGGGGAGCTGTTTTTT
TRBV5-5	TRBJ1-1	.	TRBD1	CASSTWDRENTEAFF	TGTGCCAGCAGCACGTGGGACAGGGAGAACACTGAAGCTTTCTTT
TRBV20-1	TRBJ2-1	.	.	CSAFTGLWQFF	TGCAGTGCTTTTACAGGGCTTTGGCAGTTCTTC
TRBV14	TRBJ1-6	.	.	CASKGVGNSPLHF	TGTGCCAGCAAAGGGGTGGGCAATTCACCCCTCCACTTT
TRBV15	TRBJ1-4	.	TRBD1	CATSRGYSAGGSEKLFF	TGTGCCACCAGCAGAGGGTATTCGGCAGGGGGCAGTGAAAAACTGTTTTTT
TRBV6-1	TRBJ1-1	.	.	CASRRYMNTEAFF	TGTGCCAGCAGGCGCTACATGAACACTGAAGCTTTCTTT
TRBV7-6	TRBJ2-5	.	TRBD2	CASSLAAGGETQYF	TGTGCCAGCAGCTTAGCCGCGGGGGGCGAGACCCAGTACTTC
TRBV21-1	TRBJ2-7	.	.	CASSKKLDRGLGEQYF	TGTGCCAGCAGCAAAAAATTGGACAGGGGGCTCGGCGAGCAGTACTTC
TRBV27	TRBJ1-1	.	TRBD1	CASNPTGRNTEAFF	TGTGCCAGCAACCCGACAGGGAGGAACACTGAAGCTTTCTTT
TRBV5-4	TRBJ1-5	.	.	CASSTGREDQPQHF	TGTGCCAGCAGCACAGGGAGAGAGGATCAGCCCCAGCATTTT
TRBV4-1	TRBJ2-3	.	.	CASSQQLRLNTDTQYF	TGCGCCAGCAGCCAACAGTTAAGACTAAACACAGATACGCAGTATTTT
TRBV27	TRBJ2-6	.	.	CASSTRSSGANVLTF	TGTGCCAGCAGCACCCGGAGCTCTGGGGCCAACGTCCTGACTTTC
TRBV4-1	TRBJ2-3	.	TRBD2	CASSARSGGASTDTQYF	TGCGCCAGCAGCGCGCGTAGCGGGGGGGCTAGCACAGATACGCAGTATTTT
TRBV18	TRBJ2-1	.	TRBD2	CASSPPGLALNEQFF	TGTGCCAGCTCACCTCCGGGACTAGCGCTCAATGAGCAGTTCTTC
TRBV6-6	TRBJ1-1	.	.	CASSRGDTEAFF	TGTGCCAGCAGTCGGGGGGACACTGAAGCTTTCTTT
TRBV2	TRBJ1-2	few	.	CASSDPEGYTF	TGTGCCAGCAGTGACCCTGAAGGCTACACCTTC
TRBV7-2	TRBJ2-7	.	TRBD2	CASSLVAGGGYEQYF	TGTGCCAGCAGCTTAGTAGCGGGGGGTGGCTACGAGCAGTACTTC
TRBV21-1	TRBJ2-7	.	.	CAHPRGRQYF	TGTGCCCATCCCAGAGGAAGGCAGTACTTC
TRBV5-1	TRBJ2-1	few	TRBD2	CASSLEDGGADEQFF	TGCGCCAGCAGCTTGGAAGACGGGGGGGCTGATGAGCAGTTCTTC
TRBV16	TRBJ1-3	.	.	CASSQSIPLGNTIYF	TGTGCCAGCAGCCAATCTATTCCCCTTGGAAACACCATATATTTT
TRBV5-1	TRBJ1-1	.	.	CASSLAVGGRDTEAFF	TGCGCCAGCAGCTTGGCCGTTGGGGGCAGGGACACTGAAGCTTTCTTT
TRBV5-1	TRBJ2-7	once	TRBD1	CASSLAGQGYYEQYF	TGCGCCAGCAGCTTGGCGGGACAGGGCTACTACGAGCAGTACTTC
TRBV28	TRBJ2-2	few	TRBD1	CASNELGTGNTGELFF	TGTGCCAGCAATGAACTAGGGACAGGAAACACCGGGGAGCTGTTTTTT
TRBV19	TRBJ2-6	.	.	CASSFYSTGANVLTF	TGTGCCAGTAGTTTTTATAGCACTGGGGCCAACGTCCTGACTTTC
TRBV29-1	TRBJ2-5	.	TRBD1	CSVDRTGGETQYF	TGCAGCGTTGATAGGACAGGGGGGGAGACCCAGTACTTC
TRBV4-1	TRBJ2-2	.	TRBD2	CASSQDWGTSGATGELFF	TGCGCCAGCAGCCAAGATTGGGGGACTAGCGGGGCCACCGGGGAGCTGTTTTTT
TRBV11-3	TRBJ2-1	.	.	CASSLGLGKGNNEQFF	TGTGCCAGCAGTTTAGGTTTGGGCAAGGGAAACAATGAGCAGTTCTTC
TRBV7-6	TRBJ1-2	.	.	CASSQTGFYGYTF	TGTGCCAGCAGTCAAACAGGGTTCTATGGCTACACCTTC
TRBV5-1	TRBJ1-6	.	.	CASSLVQDSPLHF	TGCGCCAGCAGCTTGGTGCAGGATTCACCCCTCCACTTT
TRBV28	TRBJ1-1	once	.	CASSSYTGRTEAFF	TGTGCCAGCAGTTCGTATACAGGGAGAACTGAAGCTTTCTTT
TRBV19	TRBJ2-2	.	TRBD1	CASSVNHKPGGALNTGELFF	TGTGCCAGTAGTGTCAATCACAAACCAGGGGGCGCGTTGAACACCGGGGAGCTGTTTTTT
TRBV5-1	TRBJ2-7	.	TRBD2	CASSLAGLAGGYEQYF	TGCGCCAGCAGCTTGGCCGGACTAGCGGGGGGATACGAGCAGTACTTC
TRBV4-2	TRBJ2-2	.	.	CASSPGGAGGGTGELFF	TGTGCCAGCAGCCCGGGGGGGGCAGGGGGTGGCACCGGGGAGCTGTTTTTT
TRBV6-5	TRBJ1-3	.	.	CASSELGNTIYF	TGTGCCAGCAGTGAGCTTGGAAACACCATATATTTT
TRBV6-1	TRBJ2-7	.	.	CASSPTGYEQYF	TGTGCCAGCAGTCCCACGGGGTACGAGCAGTACTTC
TRBV2	TRBJ2-3	.	.	CASRPQGLRTDTQYF	TGTGCCAGCAGGCCACAGGGCCTCCGCACAGATACGCAGTATTTT
TRBV6-5	TRBJ2-7	.	TRBD2	CASSRGLAGYEQYF	TGTGCCAGCAGCAGGGGACTAGCGGGCTACGAGCAGTACTTC
TRBV7-9	TRBJ1-5	.	.	CATQKVPGGGNQPQHF	TGTGCCACCCAAAAAGTCCCGGGAGGTGGCAATCAGCCCCAGCATTTT
TRBV27	TRBJ1-2	.	TRBD1	CASSSGQGIRDYGYTF	TGTGCCAGCAGCAGCGGACAGGGGATCAGGGACTATGGCTACACCTTC
TRBV30	TRBJ1-2	.	.	CAWGRGMVRDYGYTF	TGTGCCTGGGGCCGGGGCATGGTCAGGGACTATGGCTACACCTTC
TRBV5-1	TRBJ1-6	few	TRBD1	CASSWEGARNSPLHF	TGCGCCAGCAGCTGGGAGGGGGCAAGGAATTCACCCCTCCACTTT
TRBV10-3	TRBJ2-7	.	TRBD1	CAISPGQGNGEQYF	TGTGCCATCAGTCCGGGACAGGGGAACGGGGAGCAGTACTTC
TRBV5-1	TRBJ2-3	once	TRBD2	CASSLAASGGTDTQYF	TGCGCCAGCAGCTTGGCGGCTAGCGGGGGGACAGATACGCAGTATTTT
TRBV30	TRBJ2-7	.	.	CAWKTGPSSYEQYF	TGTGCCTGGAAAACAGGGCCCTCCTCCTACGAGCAGTACTTC
TRBV27	TRBJ1-1	.	.	CASSLWMGGKEAFF	TGTGCCAGCAGCCTTTGGATGGGGGGTAAGGAAGCTTTCTTT
TRBV6-6	TRBJ1-5	few	.	CASTENNQPQHF	TGTGCCAGCACCGAAAACAATCAGCCCCAGCATTTT
TRBV29-1	TRBJ1-2	.	TRBD1	CSTNPRGRENGYTF	TGCAGCACCAACCCCAGGGGGCGGGAAAATGGCTACACCTTC
TRBV2	TRBJ2-5	.	TRBD2	CASSGGRGETQYF	TGTGCCAGCAGCGGCGGGAGGGGAGAGACCCAGTACTTC
TRBV14	TRBJ1-2	.	.	CASSPGPGDFYYGYTF	TGTGCCAGCAGTCCTGGCCCGGGGGACTTTTACTATGGCTACACCTTC
TRBV6-5	TRBJ1-6	.	.	CASRWRSQNSPLHF	TGTGCCAGCAGGTGGCGGAGTCAAAATTCACCCCTCCACTTT
TRBV19	TRBJ2-1	.	.	CASSPTRRAWDNEQFF	TGTGCCAGTAGTCCGACCAGAAGGGCGTGGGACAATGAGCAGTTCTTC
TRBV7-8	TRBJ2-5	.	.	CASSLGRTEEETQYF	TGTGCCAGCAGCTTAGGTAGGACCGAAGAAGAGACCCAGTACTTC
TRBV6-1	TRBJ1-5	.	TRBD1	CASSLNQGAGQPQHF	TGTGCCAGCAGCTTAAACCAGGGGGCGGGTCAGCCCCAGCATTTT